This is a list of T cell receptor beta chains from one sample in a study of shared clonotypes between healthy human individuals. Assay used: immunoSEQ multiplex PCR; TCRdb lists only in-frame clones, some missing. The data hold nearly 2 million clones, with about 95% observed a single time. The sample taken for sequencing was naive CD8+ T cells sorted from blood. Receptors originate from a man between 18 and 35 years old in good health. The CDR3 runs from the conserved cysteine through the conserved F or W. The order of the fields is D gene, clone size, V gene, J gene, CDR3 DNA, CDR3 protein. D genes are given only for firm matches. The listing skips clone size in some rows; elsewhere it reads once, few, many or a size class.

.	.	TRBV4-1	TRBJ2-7	TGCGCCAGCAGCCATCAGGGTACCTCCTACGAGCAGTACTTC	CASSHQGTSYEQYF
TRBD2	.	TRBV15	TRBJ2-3	TGTGCCACCAGCAGACTAGCGGGAATTTTAGATACGCAGTATTTT	CATSRLAGILDTQYF
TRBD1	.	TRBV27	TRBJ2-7	TGTGCCAGCAGCCACTCGACAGGGGACCTCTCCTACGAGCAGTACTTC	CASSHSTGDLSYEQYF
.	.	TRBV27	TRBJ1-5	TGTGCCAGCAGTCCCTCGGCAGGCGAAGTTAATCAGCCCCAGCATTTT	CASSPSAGEVNQPQHF
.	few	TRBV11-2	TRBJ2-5	TGTGCCAGCAGCAGGGTGCGGCAAGAGACCCAGTACTTC	CASSRVRQETQYF
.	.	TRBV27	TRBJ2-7	TGTGCCAGCAGTTCTGGGTCAGGGGGGTACGAGCAGTACTTC	CASSSGSGGYEQYF
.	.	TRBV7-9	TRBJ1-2	TGTGCCAGCAGCTCGCCTGGAGCTAACTATGGCTACACCTTC	CASSSPGANYGYTF
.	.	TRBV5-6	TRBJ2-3	TGTGCCAGCAGCTTGGTTGGGGACGGCCCCACAGATACGCAGTATTTT	CASSLVGDGPTDTQYF
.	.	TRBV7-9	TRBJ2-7	TGTGCCAGCAGCTTAGATGCAGTTAGTTACGAGCAGTACTTC	CASSLDAVSYEQYF
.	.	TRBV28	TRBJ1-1	TGTGCCAGCAGTTACGTCAGGGGAACTGAAGCTTTCTTT	CASSYVRGTEAFF
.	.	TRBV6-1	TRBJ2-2	TGTGCCAGCAGTGATTGGGCGGGATTTGTGGACACCGGGGAGCTGTTTTTT	CASSDWAGFVDTGELFF
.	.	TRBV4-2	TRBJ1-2	TGTGCCAGCAGCCAAGTTGGGGAGACCTATGGCTACACCTTC	CASSQVGETYGYTF
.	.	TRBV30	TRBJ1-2	TGTGCCTGGAGTGGGGAGGATGCTAACTATGGCTACACCTTC	CAWSGEDANYGYTF
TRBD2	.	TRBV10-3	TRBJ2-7	TGTGCCATATCTCTGGACAGCTCCACTAGCGGGAGGGTTTACGAGCAGTACTTC	CAISLDSSTSGRVYEQYF